A single T cell receptor beta chain is shown here with its context. With 4 bases clipped from V and 0 bases from J, the junction kept 10 bases outside the gene matches. CDR3 size: 18 residues. CDR1 is MDHEN, CDR2 SYDVKM, per germline. The record originates from a study of blood T cell repertoires in COVID-19. Across the whole study: Acute-phase and convalescent COVID-19 samples originated in the United States, Italy and Spain.

Sequencing used immunoSEQ multiplex PCR; TCRdb keeps in-frame clones, though not all of them. Of 200,000 to 300,000 clones listed, 81% are singletons. This receptor was taken from a woman aged 80 or over with COVID-19, enrolled during active disease. The rearrangement joins TRBV28 to TRBJ2-3; the match to TRBD1 covers 10 bases. The sample comprised peripheral blood. The CDR3 DNA sequence: TGTGCCAGCAGTTCTCCTCACGACAGGGGGCGGAGCACAGATACGCAGTATTTT. Amino acid sequence: CASSSPHDRGRSTDTQYF.